These 3 T cell receptor beta chains share one sample of origin, sequenced in a study of shared clonotypes between healthy human individuals. Measured with immunoSEQ multiplex PCR; TCRdb has only the in-frame clones, and not every one. Of about 2,500,000 clones detected, more than 80% appear once; the ten largest clones hold over 0.12%. The sample taken for sequencing was naive CD4+ T cells sorted from blood. Subset denoted: CD45RA+ positively selected. Receptor source: a man younger than 30 in good health.

The genes are TRBV5-4 and TRBJ2-7; 7 bases are a match to TRBD1. Germline CDR1 is SGHNT and CDR2 is YYREEE (reference sequence). Losses at the gene ends were 4 bases for V and 3 bases for J; bases not matched to a gene: 7. This CDR3 region has 14 residues. CDR3 bases: TGTGCCAGCAGCACAACAGGGGACGGCTACGAGCAGTACTTC. Its protein is CASSTTGDGYEQYF. Combining the CDR3 with reference TRBV5-4 and TRBJ2-7 gives the whole variable domain ETGVTQSPTHLIKTRGQQVTLRCSSQSGHNTVSWYQQALGQGPQFIFQYYREEENGRGNFPPRFSGLQFPNYSSELNVNALELDDSALYLCASSTTGDGYEQYFGPGTRLTVT.

The chain combines TRBV6-1 with TRBJ1-1; D possibly corresponds to TRBD1 (5 bases). This CDR3 has 16 amino acids. In germline, CDR1 is MNHNS, CDR2 SASEGT. The ends were cut back, 1 base at V and 12 bases at J, with 24 bases in the middle. CDR3 coding DNA: TGTGCCAGCAGTGAAGTTGAGGTTTCTATTGGGGGGAGGACTTTCTTT. Its translation: CASSEVEVSIGGRTFF.

V gene TRBV6-5 combines with J gene TRBJ1-3; the D is unclear. The V end lost 8 bases, the J end lost 4 bases, and 12 bases lay between the germline ends. Looked up from germline, CDR1 is MNHEY and CDR2 is SVGAGI. This CDR3 comprises 13 residues. CDR3 coding DNA: TGTGCCAGCGCCGAGACATCAGGAAACACCATATATTTT. Its protein is CASAETSGNTIYF.